A single sample gave rise to the 11 T cell receptor beta chains below, sequenced in a study of control samples from healthy donors and cancer patients. Libraries were prepared by immunoSEQ multiplex PCR; TCRdb keeps only in-frame clonotypes and omits some of them. The sample lists about 77,000 clones, approximately 92% seen once, with over 4.5% in the top ten. The specimen sequenced was blood. All receptors derive from a woman aged 60 to 75 in good health.

This clone occurred once. V and J are TRBV18 and TRBJ1-1; D is undetermined. The germline V gene has CDR1 KGHSH and CDR2 LQKENI. V shed 0 bases and J shed 10 bases, with 9 bases lying between them. The length of the CDR3 is 12 residues. The CDR3, as DNA: TGTGCCAGCTCACCACCCGGATCGAGAGCTTTCTTT. The encoded protein is CASSPPGSRAFF.

The rearrangement links TRBV27 to TRBJ2-7, with D possibly TRBD1 on 6 matching bases. There are 14 residues in the CDR3. Per germline, CDR1 MNHEY and CDR2 SMNVEV (reference sequence). V lost 6 bases and J 7 bases, leaving 19 bases between the germline ends. The CDR3 here is CASSLIGRGSEQYF. The CDR3 region has the DNA TGTGCCAGCAGCCTCATAGGAAGGGGGAGTGAGCAGTACTTC.

The chain links TRBV3-1 (or the pseudogene TRBV3-2) to TRBJ2-7; a weak D match, TRBD2 (6 bases). The CDR3 is made up of 16 amino acids. Trimming stripped 0 bases from V and 2 bases from J, with 14 bases between. CDR1 is LGHDT, CDR2 YNNKEL, per germline (reference sequence). The CDR3 is CASSQDRGSATYEQYF. The CDR3 nucleotides read TGTGCCAGCAGCCAAGACCGGGGGAGCGCCACCTACGAGCAGTACTTC.

The chain links TRBV3-1 (or the pseudogene TRBV3-2) to TRBJ1-1; perhaps TRBD1 as D (5 bases). Trimming took off 5 bases at V and 4 bases at J, with 11 bases between the two ends. CDR3 size: 13 residues. CDR1 is LGHDT and CDR2 is YNNKEL in the germline V gene (reference sequence). The CDR3 DNA sequence: TGTGCCAGCAGCGCAGGGCGGAGCACTGAAGCTTTCTTT. Its protein product is CASSAGRSTEAFF.

The chain employs TRBV19 and TRBJ2-1; D may be TRBD2 (5 bases). V lost 4 bases and J lost 4, with 14 bases in between. Germline V gene sequence: CDR1 LNHDA, CDR2 SQIVND (reference sequence). CDR3 length: 15 amino acids. This CDR3 is CASSTDERQYNEQFF. CDR3 DNA: TGTGCCAGTAGTACAGACGAGCGGCAGTACAATGAGCAGTTCTTC.

The rearrangement links TRBV5-5 to TRBJ1-2; the D gene is possibly TRBD1 (5 bases). V lost 0 bases, J lost 7 bases, and 10 bases lay in between. The CDR3 covers 13 residues. Germline CDR1 is SGHKS and CDR2 is YYEKEE (reference sequence). This CDR3 is CASSLEGALGYTF. CDR3 coding DNA: TGTGCCAGCAGCTTGGAAGGGGCGCTTGGCTACACCTTC.

The chain combines TRBV12-3 or TRBV12-4 with TRBJ1-1, with D perhaps matching TRBD1 (6 bases). Trimming pared 2 bases from V and 13 bases from J, leaving 17 bases between. This CDR3 comprises 13 residues. CDR3 amino acids: CASSLRGSENGFF. For the CDR3, the DNA is TGTGCCAGCAGTTTAAGGGGGTCCGAAAATGGTTTCTTT.

This clone was observed a few times. The gene calls are TRBV19 and TRBJ1-3; D gene ambiguous. The CDR3 runs 14 residues. The germline V and J ends were trimmed by 6 bases and 0 bases, with 9 bases remaining between them. Germline values: CDR1 LNHDA, CDR2 SQIVND (reference sequence). The CDR3 sequence is CASSRSYSGNTIYF. The CDR3 nucleotides are TGTGCCAGTAGCCGATCGTACTCTGGAAACACCATATATTTT.

The V gene is TRBV27, the J gene TRBJ1-4; D uncertain. V lost 2 bases to trimming and J lost 8 bases, with 15 bases between them. Germline CDR1 and CDR2: MNHEY and SMNVEV (reference sequence). The CDR3 is 15 amino acids. CDR3 residues: CASSLGRGRREKLFF. The CDR3 bases are TGTGCCAGCAGTTTAGGGAGAGGGAGACGCGAAAAACTGTTTTTT.

The V call is TRBV2, the J call TRBJ2-5; unclear D gene. The CDR3 runs 19 residues. V was shortened by 6 bases and J by 1 base, with 27 bases between the two germline ends. Germline V gene data show CDR1 as SNHLY and CDR2 as FYNNEI. CDR3 nucleotides: TGTGCCAGCAGCAAATCCCCCCCGGGTTCTACCAGCCTCCAAGAGACCCAGTACTTC. Translated, it gives CASSKSPPGSTSLQETQYF.

V gene TRBV9 combines with J gene TRBJ2-7; 8 positions agree with TRBD2. The CDR3 consists of 13 residues. V lost 0 bases, J lost 7 bases, and 3 bases stayed unmatched. The germline gives CDR1 SGDLS, CDR2 YYNGEE. This CDR3 is CASSVEPGGEQYF. The CDR3 coding sequence is TGTGCCAGCAGCGTAGAACCGGGAGGGGAGCAGTACTTC.